The rows below give T cell receptor beta chains drawn from one sample of a study of identical twins. TCRdb independently ran MiXCR on the 5' RACE reads; one entry per CDR3 protein. The sample records fewer than 800,000 distinct CDR3 sequences, 7.1% being singletons. The same sample was also studied in work on yellow fever vaccine responses in identical twins.

What was sequenced was PBMCs. These receptors all come from a woman aged 18-29 years in good health. CDR3s include the opening cysteine and the closing phenylalanine or tryptophan. The D gene is left open where the match is weak. Part of the rows lack a size; the others show once, few, many or a class for expanded clones.

CDR3 protein	CDR3 DNA	clone size	D gene	V gene	J gene
CASSNTGIGVLTF	TGTGCCAGCAGCAACACAGGGATTGGTGTCCTGACTTTC	many	.	TRBV21-1	TRBJ2-6
CASSFRSGGATNEQFF	TGTGCCAGCAGTTTCCGTAGCGGGGGGGCGACCAATGAGCAGTTCTTC	.	TRBD2	TRBV27	TRBJ2-1
CSAIDPRGGSTGELFF	TGCAGTGCCATAGACCCAAGGGGGGGCAGTACCGGGGAGCTGTTTTTT	.	.	TRBV20-1	TRBJ2-2
CASSFDRSGNTIYF	TGTGCCAGCAGCTTCGACAGATCTGGAAACACCATATATTTT	many	.	TRBV5-6	TRBJ1-3
CASSQMSGTGGQETQYF	TGCGCCAGCAGCCAAATGTCCGGGACAGGGGGCCAAGAGACCCAGTACTTC	few	TRBD1	TRBV4-1	TRBJ2-5
CSARVTGSRYNEQFF	TGCAGTGCTAGAGTCACCGGGAGCCGCTACAATGAGCAGTTCTTC	.	.	TRBV20-1	TRBJ2-1
CASSRDRLDTEAFF	TGCGCCAGCAGTCGGGACAGACTAGACACTGAAGCTTTCTTT	.	TRBD1	TRBV5-1	TRBJ1-1
CASSLGASGGELFF	TGTGCCAGCAGCTTAGGAGCTAGTGGCGGGGAGCTGTTTTTT	.	.	TRBV7-8	TRBJ2-2
CASSPLTGVNTQYF	TGTGCCAGCAGTCCCTTAACAGGGGTAAATACGCAGTATTTT	many	TRBD1	TRBV27	TRBJ2-3
CASTPRTALNTEAFF	TGCGCCAGCACCCCACGGACAGCCTTGAACACTGAAGCTTTCTTT	many	.	TRBV4-1	TRBJ1-1
CASSLARTGGERTGELFF	TGTGCCAGCAGCTTAGCCAGGACAGGGGGCGAGAGGACCGGGGAGCTGTTTTTT	few	TRBD1	TRBV11-1	TRBJ2-2
CSARGEGQGDYTF	TGCAGTGCTAGAGGCGAGGGACAGGGAGATTACACCTTC	few	TRBD1	TRBV20-1	TRBJ1-2
CASSKLVAEAFF	TGTGCCAGCAGCAAATTGGTTGCTGAAGCTTTCTTT	few	.	TRBV7-9	TRBJ1-1
CARTSGGRTDTQYF	TGTGCCAGGACTAGCGGAGGTAGGACAGATACGCAGTATTTT	few	TRBD2	TRBV2	TRBJ2-3
CASGQGLAGRDEQFF	TGTGCCAGCGGCCAGGGACTAGCGGGTCGGGATGAGCAGTTCTTC	many	TRBD2	TRBV7-9	TRBJ2-1
CASSDSNLVGDTQYF	TGTGCCAGCAGTGACTCGAATCTCGTCGGGGATACGCAGTATTTT	.	.	TRBV6-4	TRBJ2-3
CASSAQGMNTEAFF	TGCGCCAGCAGCGCCCAGGGAATGAACACTGAAGCTTTCTTT	few	.	TRBV5-1	TRBJ1-1
CASSPLAGESPEQYF	TGCGCCAGCAGCCCGCTGGCCGGTGAAAGCCCAGAGCAGTACTTC	few	.	TRBV5-1	TRBJ2-7
CASSLFVNTGELFF	TGTGCCAGCAGCTTATTTGTGAACACCGGGGAGCTGTTTTTT	.	.	TRBV7-3	TRBJ2-2
CASSQASASGRNEQFF	TGCGCCAGCAGCCAAGCGTCGGCTAGCGGAAGGAATGAGCAGTTCTTC	many	TRBD2	TRBV4-1	TRBJ2-1
CASRAGGLQLAKNIQYF	TGTGCCAGCAGAGCGGGGGGACTACAACTAGCCAAAAACATTCAGTACTTC	.	TRBD2	TRBV7-3	TRBJ2-4
CASSLAGAGETQYF	TGCGCCAGCAGCTTGGCCGGGGCGGGAGAGACCCAGTACTTC	many	.	TRBV5-1	TRBJ2-5
CASRWTGDYSPLHF	TGTGCCAGCAGATGGACCGGCGATTATTCACCCCTCCACTTT	.	.	TRBV25-1	TRBJ1-6
CASNQRNTGELFF	TGTGCCAGCAACCAGCGGAACACCGGGGAGCTGTTTTTT	few	.	TRBV28	TRBJ2-2
CANQDSSYNEQFF	TGTGCCAACCAGGACAGCTCCTACAATGAGCAGTTCTTC	.	.	TRBV2	TRBJ2-1
CASSTVRGRAGELFF	TGTGCCAGCAGCACCGTCAGGGGGAGAGCCGGGGAGCTGTTTTTT	.	TRBD1	TRBV12-3/TRBV12-4	TRBJ2-2
CASSNRQGGNEQFF	TGTGCCAGCAGCAACCGACAGGGCGGGAATGAGCAGTTCTTC	.	TRBD1	TRBV12-3/TRBV12-4	TRBJ2-1
CASSSRLDGEQFF	TGTGCCAGCAGCTCCCGACTAGACGGTGAGCAGTTCTTC	.	.	TRBV11-2	TRBJ2-1
CASSHGTSGSRWFF	TGTGCCAGCAGCCACGGGACTAGCGGGAGCCGCTGGTTCTTC	few	TRBD2	TRBV3-1	TRBJ2-1
CAISEQREYEQYF	TGTGCCATCAGTGAGCAGCGGGAGTACGAGCAGTACTTC	.	TRBD2	TRBV10-3	TRBJ2-7
CASSEAAFGQPQHF	TGTGCCAGCAGTGAAGCCGCCTTTGGGCAGCCCCAGCATTTT	many	.	TRBV2	TRBJ1-5
CASSLAFLDTPRNEQFF	TGTGCCAGCAGCTTAGCTTTTTTAGACACCCCGAGGAATGAGCAGTTCTTC	many	.	TRBV7-6	TRBJ2-1
CASSQEGALQGFYYNEQFF	TGTGCCAGCAGCCAAGAAGGCGCTTTACAGGGGTTCTACTACAATGAGCAGTTCTTC	few	TRBD1	TRBV14	TRBJ2-1
CASVVGTPATGELFF	TGTGCCAGCGTCGTCGGGACTCCTGCCACCGGGGAGCTGTTTTTT	.	.	TRBV12-3/TRBV12-4	TRBJ2-2
CATSTGAQAFF	TGTGCCACAAGCACGGGGGCTCAAGCTTTCTTT	.	.	TRBV10-3	TRBJ1-1
CASRGQGFHGYTF	TGTGCCAGCAGGGGACAGGGATTCCATGGCTACACCTTC	many	TRBD1	TRBV2	TRBJ1-2
CASSQLAGGTGELFF	TGTGCCAGCAGCCAACTAGCGGGGGGAACCGGGGAGCTGTTTTTT	many	TRBD2	TRBV5-5	TRBJ2-2
CASSVAGGTGELFF	TGTGCCAGCAGTGTTGCGGGAGGCACCGGGGAGCTGTTTTTT	many	TRBD2	TRBV9	TRBJ2-2
CASSPVASGAFF	TGTGCCAGCAGCCCAGTCGCATCCGGAGCTTTCTTT	many	.	TRBV7-8	TRBJ1-1
CASSYRQGLDGYTF	TGTGCCAGCAGTTACAGGCAGGGGTTGGATGGCTACACCTTC	many	.	TRBV6-5	TRBJ1-2
CASSPFGQGQFF	TGCGCCAGCAGTCCCTTTGGACAGGGACAGTTCTTC	.	TRBD1	TRBV5-1	TRBJ2-1
CASSPGTGWYEQYF	TGCGCCAGCAGCCCCGGGACAGGGTGGTACGAGCAGTACTTC	few	TRBD1	TRBV4-1	TRBJ2-7
CDLEGINQPQHF	TGTGACCTCGAGGGAATAAACCAGCCCCAGCATTTT	.	.	TRBV9	TRBJ1-5
CSAPREGRPFMSNQPQHF	TGCAGTGCCCCTCGTGAAGGGCGACCGTTTATGAGCAATCAGCCCCAGCATTTT	few	.	TRBV20-1	TRBJ1-5
CASSLSPTFVYEQYF	TGTGCCAGCAGCTTAAGCCCGACCTTCGTCTACGAGCAGTACTTC	.	.	TRBV7-3	TRBJ2-7
CSAISGVLFREQFF	TGCAGTGCTATTAGCGGGGTCCTTTTTCGGGAGCAGTTCTTC	.	TRBD2	TRBV20-1	TRBJ2-1
CSARLLGTGTGVGETQYF	TGCAGTGCTAGGCTTTTGGGGACAGGGACGGGGGTTGGGGAGACCCAGTACTTC	few	TRBD1	TRBV20-1	TRBJ2-5
CAIQTSGRGKEQFF	TGTGCCATCCAAACTAGCGGGAGAGGAAAGGAGCAGTTCTTC	many	TRBD2	TRBV10-3	TRBJ2-1
CASPGQGIPYEQYF	TGTGCCAGCCCTGGACAGGGAATTCCCTACGAGCAGTACTTC	many	TRBD1	TRBV7-2	TRBJ2-7
CASSLTGTSNEQYF	TGTGCCAGCAGTTTGACTGGGACTAGTAACGAGCAGTACTTC	many	TRBD2	TRBV12-3/TRBV12-4	TRBJ2-7